This T cell receptor (beta chain) was identified during a study of cytomegalovirus exposure and HLA in healthy donors. Study-level results: DRB1 had the most TCR associations and HLA-C the fewest, a later analysis found, with rates varying by HLA locus. Sequencing artifact likely explains a cluster of highly shared sequence variants. Association with HLA alleles at 0.05 false discovery rate was found for around 17,000 TCR beta sequences in a later analysis.

The CDR3 totals 15 residues. Germline assignment: CDR1 MGHDK and CDR2 SYGVNS. V shed 5 bases, J shed 5 bases, and the junction held 5 bases outside the gene matches. Primers for the PCR totalled 60 Vbeta and 13 Jbeta. Using immunoSEQ multiplex PCR, the repertoire was profiled, and TCRdb retains in-frame clones only, with some absent. Altogether 150,000 to 200,000 clones are present, 77% being singletons, with the ten largest covering 1.6%. Points on this clone: Its antigen is currently unknown.

Sample: PBMCs. This chain joins TRBV25-1 and TRBJ2-3; TRBD1 agrees at 12 bases. The sequence derives from a woman younger than 45 in good health and CMV-seronegative. The CDR3 protein is CASSPGTGGEDTQYF. The DNA for the CDR3 is TGTGCCAGCAGTCCCGGGACAGGGGGCGAAGATACGCAGTATTTT.